A selection of T cell receptor beta chains follows, all from one sample in a study of blood T cell repertoires in COVID-19. Produced via immunoSEQ multiplex PCR; TCRdb's table is partial and in-frame only. The sample lists tens of thousands of clones, 84% occurring once. Sequencing was done on a sample of peripheral blood. These receptor sequences come from a man aged 45-65 years with acute or convalescent COVID-19. The CDR3 runs from the conserved cysteine through the conserved F or W. D genes are given only for firm matches. The size field is filled for only some rows; it gives once, few, many or a size class.

>TRBV5-1|TRBD2|TRBJ2-5|once
CASSLTAGGETQYF
TGCGCCAGCAGCTTGACGGCGGGAGGCGAGACCCAGTACTTC
>TRBV7-2|-|TRBJ1-1|-
CASSLVYRGGTEAFF
TGTGCCAGCAGCTTAGTCTATCGGGGAGGCACTGAAGCTTTCTTT
>TRBV29-1|-|TRBJ1-1|-
CSVEKASHNTEAFF
TGCAGCGTTGAAAAAGCATCGCATAACACTGAAGCTTTCTTT
>TRBV7-9|TRBD2|TRBJ2-2|once
CASSLFTVGREANTGELFF
TGTGCCAGCAGCTTATTCACCGTCGGGAGGGAGGCGAACACCGGGGAGCTGTTTTTT
>TRBV30|-|TRBJ2-3|-
CAWSLAEGGSDTQYF
TGTGCCTGGAGTCTCGCTGAAGGAGGGTCAGATACGCAGTATTTT
>TRBV6-2/TRBV6-3|TRBD2|TRBJ2-3|-
CASSYLLAGGPWEDTQYF
TGTGCCAGCAGTTACCTACTAGCGGGAGGGCCGTGGGAAGATACGCAGTATTTT
>TRBV24-1|TRBD2|TRBJ2-1|-
CATSDLGLAGGNEQFF
TGTGCCACCAGTGATTTGGGCCTAGCGGGGGGGAATGAGCAGTTCTTC
>TRBV3-1/TRBV3-2|-|TRBJ1-3|-
CASSQDGGFGNTIYF
TGTGCCAGCAGCCAAGACGGCGGGTTCGGAAACACCATATATTTT
>TRBV19|TRBD1|TRBJ2-7|-
CASSIPGGPTYEQYF
TGTGCCAGTAGTATACCAGGGGGACCGACCTACGAGCAGTACTTC
>TRBV9|TRBD1|TRBJ1-2|-
CASSVEGSPGQGTYGYTF
TGTGCCAGCAGCGTAGAGGGATCCCCGGGACAGGGGACCTATGGCTACACCTTC
>TRBV10-3|-|TRBJ1-2|-
CAISESRQGNYGYTF
TGTGCCATCAGTGAGTCGCGGCAGGGGAACTATGGCTACACCTTC
>TRBV7-9|-|TRBJ2-1|-
CASSLMTGHISYNEQFF
TGTGCCAGCAGCTTGATGACAGGACACATCTCCTACAATGAGCAGTTCTTC
>TRBV18|-|TRBJ2-7|-
CASSPGRDYEQYF
TGTGCCAGCTCACCCGGTCGGGACTACGAGCAGTACTTC
>TRBV10-3|-|TRBJ1-5|-
CASRPGSDQPQHF
TGTGCCTCACGTCCGGGGTCCGATCAGCCCCAGCATTTT
>TRBV7-3|-|TRBJ2-3|-
CASGRDLDTQYF
TGTGCCTCCGGGCGGGATTTGGATACGCAGTATTTT
>TRBV2|TRBD1|TRBJ2-2|-
CATRQGSNTGELFF
TGTGCCACCCGACAGGGATCGAACACCGGGGAGCTGTTTTTT
>TRBV18|TRBD1|TRBJ1-6|-
CASSPVVTRDRVSPLHF
TGTGCCAGCTCACCAGTTGTTACAAGGGACAGGGTCTCACCCCTCCACTTT
>TRBV21-1|-|TRBJ2-1|once
CASSTRLASSYNEQFF
TGTGCCAGCAGCACGAGACTAGCGAGCTCCTACAATGAGCAGTTCTTC
>TRBV5-4|-|TRBJ2-1|few
CASSWPTSVGEQFF
TGTGCCAGCAGCTGGCCAACTAGTGTAGGGGAGCAGTTCTTC
>TRBV12-3/TRBV12-4|-|TRBJ1-1|-
CASSLGAGLEAFF
TGTGCCAGCAGTTTAGGAGCGGGGCTTGAAGCTTTCTTT
>TRBV28|-|TRBJ2-2|-
CASLSANTGELFF
TGTGCCAGCCTTTCGGCGAACACCGGGGAGCTGTTTTTT
>TRBV5-1|-|TRBJ2-5|-
CASSPEDTKLETQYF
TGCGCCAGCAGCCCAGAGGACACAAAGCTCGAGACCCAGTACTTC
>TRBV27|TRBD1|TRBJ2-5|-
CASKETGGLETQYF
TGTGCCAGCAAAGAGACAGGGGGGTTAGAGACCCAGTACTTC
>TRBV2|-|TRBJ1-5|-
CASSGQGNQPQHF
TGTGCCAGCAGTGGGCAGGGCAATCAGCCCCAGCATTTT
>TRBV5-1|-|TRBJ1-2|-
CASSLGRGVRNYGYTF
TGCGCCAGCAGCTTGGGCAGGGGTGTCCGCAACTATGGCTACACCTTC
>TRBV30|-|TRBJ1-2|-
CAWRRRDGGYTF
TGTGCCTGGAGACGCAGGGATGGAGGCTACACCTTC
>TRBV29-1|-|TRBJ1-1|-
CSVEVGGRGTEAFF
TGCAGCGTTGAAGTGGGGGGGAGAGGGACTGAAGCTTTCTTT
>TRBV5-1|TRBD1|TRBJ1-1|-
CASSALTGVDTEAFF
TGCGCCAGCAGCGCGCTTACAGGGGTGGACACTGAAGCTTTCTTT
>TRBV7-8|-|TRBJ2-7|once
CASSPQGRDEQYF
TGTGCCAGCAGCCCGCAGGGGAGGGACGAGCAGTACTTC
>TRBV7-2|TRBD1|TRBJ2-1|once
CASSLLQGWYNEQFF
TGTGCCAGCAGCTTACTACAGGGGTGGTACAATGAGCAGTTCTTC
>TRBV28|-|TRBJ1-1|-
CASSGPGQNTEAFF
TGTGCCAGCAGTGGCCCGGGACAGAACACTGAAGCTTTCTTT
>TRBV7-9|TRBD1|TRBJ1-2|-
CASIRQGRNYGYTF
TGTGCCAGCATCCGACAGGGTAGGAACTATGGCTACACCTTC
>TRBV3-1/TRBV3-2|TRBD1|TRBJ2-2|-
CASSRERQGRNTGELFF
TGTGCCAGCAGCCGAGAAAGACAGGGAAGGAACACCGGGGAGCTGTTTTTT
>TRBV6-5|TRBD1|TRBJ2-2|once
CASSYGFNRGPGELFF
TGTGCCAGCAGTTACGGTTTTAACAGGGGGCCCGGGGAGCTGTTTTTT
>TRBV6-5|-|TRBJ1-6|once
CASSYGANSPLHF
TGTGCCAGCAGTTACGGGGCCAATTCACCCCTCCACTTT